The 24 T cell receptor beta chains presented below share a single source sample, sequenced in a study of blood T cells in healthy people across ages. Next came a second PCR, run for roughly 7 to 12 cycles, which used a sample-barcoded 5' primer along with a J-beta primer mix. TCRdb recomputed calls from the 5' RACE reads with MiXCR, one row per CDR3 protein. The sample lists 600,000 to 900,000 distinct CDR3 sequences, roughly 24% occurring once. This sample was also put to use in a study of T cells of mothers and their children.

Sequenced material: blood. The receptors were gathered from a boy aged 5-17 years in good health.

There are many counts of this clonotype. The chain has TRBV13 and TRBJ2-3, with D hard to call. Between the trimmed V and J ends, which lost 5 bases and 2 bases, there was a span of 2 bases. In germline, CDR1 is PRHDT, CDR2 FYEKMQ (reference sequence). The CDR3 has 11 amino acids. CDR3 sequence: CASSVTDTQYF. Written as DNA, the CDR3 is TGTGCCAGCAGCGTCACAGATACGCAGTATTTT.

A few counts support this clonotype. At one end, the junction sequence differs from germline, possibly due to a read error. The rearrangement links TRBV7-3 to TRBJ2-3, with D perhaps matching TRBD1 (6 bases). Germline values: CDR1 SGHTA, CDR2 FQGTGA. This CDR3 has 15 amino acids. Here the CDR3 reads CASSQDRGSADTQYF. The CDR3 nucleotides are TGCGCCAGCAGCCAAGATAGGGGGAGCGCAGATACGCAGTATTTT.

This clonotype has just a few counts. The chain is built from TRBV6-1 and TRBJ1-2; D remains ambiguous. The length of the CDR3 is 13 residues. V was shortened by 6 bases and J by 7 bases, with 15 bases between the two germline ends. The germline gives CDR1 MNHNS, CDR2 SASEGT. The CDR3 loop reads CASRKRTGGGYTF. The CDR3 nucleotides are TGTGCCAGCAGAAAGAGGACGGGTGGTGGCTACACCTTC.

The table lists this clonotype with a few counts. The rearrangement uses TRBV10-3 and TRBJ1-2; unclear D gene. Germline V CDR1 and CDR2: ENHRY, SYGVKD. V lost 2 bases and J 6 bases, leaving 7 bases between the germline ends. The CDR3 is 12 residues long. CDR3 DNA: TGTGCCATCAGTGAGAGACGCCATGGCTACACCTTC. The encoded protein is CAISERRHGYTF.

This clonotype was found a few times. V usage is TRBV29-1 and J usage is TRBJ2-2; D gene ambiguous. V was pared by 4 bases and J by 8 bases, with 8 bases between. There are 11 residues in the CDR3. Germline loops: CDR1 SQVTM, CDR2 ANQGSEA. As DNA, the CDR3 is TGCAGCGTTGTAGTATCGGGGGAGCTGTTTTTT. This sequence encodes CSVVVSGELFF.

The V gene is TRBV19, the J gene TRBJ2-3; perhaps TRBD2 as D (6 bases). Germline V gene sequence: CDR1 LNHDA, CDR2 SQIVND (reference sequence). The CDR3 has 14 residues. The V and J ends lost 4 bases and 2 bases respectively, with 10 bases between them. The CDR3 DNA sequence: TGTGCCAGTAGTAGGGGACTTATCACAGATACGCAGTATTTT. It is translated as CASSRGLITDTQYF.

Details on this clonotype: This may arise from a read error, as a much more abundant clone is one base away. V gene TRBV5-6 combines with J gene TRBJ2-5; D is unresolved. CDR1 SGHDT and CDR2 YYEEEE come from the germline V gene. Trimming left V 2 bases short and J 3 bases short, with 5 bases between. This CDR3 region has 12 residues. The CDR3 DNA reads as TGTGCCAGCAGCTTCAATGAAGAGACCCAGTACTTC. As protein: CASSFNEETQYF.

At least ten counts were recorded for this clonotype. The chain is built from TRBV2 and TRBJ2-1, with D possibly being TRBD1 (5 bases). The ends were cut back, 11 bases at V and 4 bases at J, with 15 bases in the middle. CDR1 is SNHLY, CDR2 FYNNEI, per germline. The CDR3 extends over 13 amino acids. CDR3 nucleotides: TGTGCCGGGGCGCCGACTCTTTACAATGAGCAGTTCTTC. This gives the protein CAGAPTLYNEQFF. The full variable domain, with the rest looked up from reference TRBV2 and TRBJ2-1, is EPEVTQTPSHQVTQMGQEVILRCVPISNHLYFYWYRQILGQKVEFLVSFYNNEISEKSEIFDDQFSVERPDGSNFTLKIRSTKLEDSAMYFCAGAPTLYNEQFFGPGTRLTVL.

V and J are TRBV9 and TRBJ2-5; TRBD2 aligns across 9 bases. CDR3 length equals 15 residues. V shed 3 bases, J shed 4 bases, and the junction held 7 bases outside the gene matches. Germline V lookup: CDR1 SGDLS, CDR2 YYNGEE. CDR3 residues: CASSGTGTSSETQYF. The CDR3 nucleotides read TGTGCCAGCAGCGGTACCGGGACTAGCTCAGAGACCCAGTACTTC.

In its sample, this clonotype was seen a few times. The chain couples TRBV7-9 to TRBJ1-2, with a weak D call TRBD1 (6 bases). Trimming removed 7 bases at V and 4 bases at J, with 22 bases between. This CDR3 has 16 residues. CDR1 and CDR2 (germline): SEHNR, FQNEAQ (reference sequence). The CDR3 DNA is TGTGCCAGCACCGATGGGCCCGGGGGCGAGTTCTATGGCTACACCTTC. It specifies CASTDGPGGEFYGYTF.

This clonotype appeared a few times. The chain has TRBV7-9 and TRBJ1-2; D uncertain. This CDR3 has 16 amino acids. Trimming stripped 4 bases from V and 3 bases from J, with 18 bases between. Germline V gene data show CDR1 as SEHNR and CDR2 as FQNEAQ (reference sequence). The CDR3 protein is CASSSQTGLVDYGYTF. The CDR3 DNA is TGTGCCAGCAGCTCGCAGACCGGTTTGGTAGACTATGGCTACACCTTC. The full variable domain, completed using reference TRBV7-9 and TRBJ1-2, is DTGVSQNPRHKITKRGQNVTFRCDPISEHNRLYWYRQTLGQGPEFLTYFQNEAQLEKSRLLSDRFSAERPKGSFSTLEIQRTEQGDSAMYLCASSSQTGLVDYGYTFGSGTRLTVV.

This clonotype was counted only a few times. The rearrangement uses TRBV6-5 and TRBJ2-5; weak D call: TRBD2 (6 bases). Germline V gene data show CDR1 as MNHEY and CDR2 as SVGAGI. Trimming removed 6 bases from V and 5 bases from J, with 16 bases in between. This CDR3 has 14 residues. The CDR3 loop is CASRSEGLGETQYF. Here the CDR3 DNA reads TGTGCCAGCAGATCGGAGGGTTTGGGGGAGACCCAGTACTTC.

V and J are TRBV20-1 and TRBJ2-1, with 9 bases fitting TRBD1. The CDR3 is made up of 17 amino acids. Looked up from germline, CDR1 is DFQATT and CDR2 is SNEGSKA (reference sequence). The J segment lost 1 base and the V segment lost 0 bases, leaving 7 bases of the junction unmatched. The CDR3 loop reads CSARDHRGRWSYNEQFF. The CDR3 bases are TGCAGTGCTAGAGATCACAGGGGGCGATGGTCCTACAATGAGCAGTTCTTC.

In this sample, this clonotype turned up many times. Here the CDR3 DNA reads TGTGCCAGCAGCTTAGGAGGGCCTGAAGAGACCCAGTACTTC. Amino acid sequence: CASSLGGPEETQYF. V usage is TRBV13 and J usage is TRBJ2-5; the D is unclear. V was clipped by 0 bases and J by 3 bases, with 8 bases between them. CDR1 and CDR2 (germline): PRHDT, FYEKMQ (reference sequence). The CDR3 totals 14 residues.

This clonotype showed up many times. The chain is built from TRBV29-1 and TRBJ2-5, with D perhaps matching TRBD1 (6 bases). The CDR3 spans 17 residues. Germline CDR1 and CDR2: SQVTM and ANQGSEA. V lost 6 bases, J lost 2 bases, and 25 bases lay in between. CDR3: CSVYGLTAGAVQETQYF. The CDR3 nucleotides read TGCAGCGTCTACGGCCTCACGGCAGGGGCCGTGCAAGAGACCCAGTACTTC.

The gene calls are TRBV7-9 and TRBJ1-1; D is undetermined. V was cut by 5 bases and J by 4 bases, with 17 bases left in between. The CDR3 loop spans 15 amino acids. Germline V gene lookup returns CDR1 SEHNR and CDR2 FQNEAQ (reference sequence). The CDR3 bases are TGTGCCAGCAGCCCTTTGGCTGGAATAAGCACTGAAGCTTTCTTT. Protein product: CASSPLAGISTEAFF.

This clonotype appeared a few times. The chain carries TRBV7-3 and TRBJ2-3; TRBD2 aligns across 8 bases. Looked up from germline, CDR1 is SGHTA and CDR2 is FQGTGA. V was pared by 6 bases and J by 4 bases, with 3 bases of the junction left unmatched. The CDR3 contains 13 residues. CDR3 sequence: CASSTREADTQYF. In DNA, the CDR3 is TGTGCCAGCAGTACGCGGGAGGCAGATACGCAGTATTTT.

In its sample, this clonotype was seen a few times. This chain links TRBV28 with TRBJ1-6; possible D gene TRBD1, 6 bases. The germline gives CDR1 MDHEN, CDR2 SYDVKM. This CDR3 contains 13 residues. V gave up 3 bases and J gave up 15 bases, with 15 bases separating them. CDR3: CASSFRVRGSLHF. Written as DNA, the CDR3 is TGTGCCAGCAGTTTTAGGGTCAGGGGAAGCCTCCACTTT.

The chain joins TRBV7-2 to TRBJ1-1, with D unresolved. The CDR3 spans 15 residues. The ends were cut back, 5 bases at V and 0 bases at J, with 13 bases in the middle. The germline gives CDR1 SGHTA, CDR2 FQGNSA. The CDR3 bases are TGTGCCAGCAGCCCTAGTGGACGCATGAACACTGAAGCTTTCTTT. Residues: CASSPSGRMNTEAFF.

The chain recombines TRBV20-1 with TRBJ2-1; no definite D call. In germline, CDR1 is DFQATT, CDR2 SNEGSKA (reference sequence). The CDR3 spans 15 residues. Trimming took 4 bases from V and 0 from J, leaving 13 bases between them. CDR3 loop: CSAKAWISSYNEQFF. The CDR3 bases are TGCAGTGCTAAGGCGTGGATAAGCTCCTACAATGAGCAGTTCTTC.

The rearrangement links TRBV4-1 to TRBJ2-7; 10 bases agree with TRBD1. CDR1 is MGHRA, CDR2 YSYEKL, per germline. This CDR3 is 15 amino acids long. Germline trimming cut 3 bases from V and 2 bases from J; bases unmatched to any gene: 4. The DNA of the CDR3 is TGCGCCAGCAGCCAGGCCGGGACAGGGGCCTACGAGCAGTACTTC. It is translated as CASSQAGTGAYEQYF.

The DNA of the CDR3 is TGTGCCAGCAACCGGGACGGGAGGGAGCCCCAGCATTTT. Amino acids: CASNRDGREPQHF. The rearrangement uses TRBV2 and TRBJ1-5; D may be TRBD1 (5 bases). Germline V gene lookup returns CDR1 SNHLY and CDR2 FYNNEI. This CDR3 spans 13 amino acids. V lost 7 bases, J lost 8 bases, and 15 bases lay in between.

Concerning this clonotype: Because the CDR3 is missing its conserved closing phenylalanine or tryptophan, this is likely a read error. V usage is TRBV3-1 and J usage is TRBJ2-3; D tentatively reads TRBD1 or TRBD2 (6 bases each). The V end lost 5 bases, the J end lost 5 bases, and 17 bases lay between the germline ends. The CDR3 is made up of 15 amino acids. CDR1 is LGHDT and CDR2 is YNNKEL in the germline V gene (reference sequence). The CDR3 DNA follows: TGTGCCAGCAGCGGACGGAGGGGGGATGAAGATACGCAGTATCTT. Translation gives CASSGRRGDEDTQYL.

The chain uses TRBV20-1 and TRBJ2-3; TRBD2 agrees at 8 bases. Germline V lookup: CDR1 DFQATT, CDR2 SNEGSKA (reference sequence). V gave up 1 base and J gave up 0 bases; unmatched junction bases: 3. The CDR3 spans 15 residues. The CDR3 region is CSARAGGTSTDTQYF. CDR3 bases: TGCAGTGCTAGAGCGGGGGGGACTAGCACAGATACGCAGTATTTT.